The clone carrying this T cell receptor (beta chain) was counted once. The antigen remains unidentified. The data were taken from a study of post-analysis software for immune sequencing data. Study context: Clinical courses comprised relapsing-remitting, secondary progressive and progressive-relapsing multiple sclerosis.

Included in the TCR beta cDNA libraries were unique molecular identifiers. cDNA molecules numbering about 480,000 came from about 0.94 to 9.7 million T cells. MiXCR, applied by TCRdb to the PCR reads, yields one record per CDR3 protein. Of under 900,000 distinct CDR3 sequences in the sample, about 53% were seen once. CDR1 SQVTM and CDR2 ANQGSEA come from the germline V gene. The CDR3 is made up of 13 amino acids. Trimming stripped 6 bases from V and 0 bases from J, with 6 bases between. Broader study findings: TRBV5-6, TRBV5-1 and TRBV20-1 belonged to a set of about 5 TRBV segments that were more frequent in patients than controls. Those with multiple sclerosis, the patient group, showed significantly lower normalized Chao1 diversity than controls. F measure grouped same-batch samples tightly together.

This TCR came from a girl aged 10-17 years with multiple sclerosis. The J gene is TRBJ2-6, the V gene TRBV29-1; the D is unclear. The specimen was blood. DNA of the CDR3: TGCAGCGTGCTCCACTCTGGGGCCAACGTCCTGACTTTC. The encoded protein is CSVLHSGANVLTF.